This TCR beta chain was recovered during a study of OX40 agonist ivuxolimab in advanced cancers. Study findings and constraints: Individuals who were partial responders at 0.1-3.0 mg/kg had clonal expansion that ranked among the lowest.

This clone was counted a few times. What it binds is not known. Method: immunoSEQ multiplex PCR; TCRdb's copy keeps in-frame clones and lacks some. This sample has about 65,000 clones, with over 75% found just once. CDR3 length: 15 residues. Trimming removed 1 base at V and 0 bases at J, with 9 bases between. Germline loops: CDR1 SEHNR, CDR2 FQNEAQ (reference sequence). The specimen was CD4+ or CD8+ T cells sorted from blood, collected in a trial of the OX40 agonist ivuxolimab. The sequence came from an adult with an advanced solid tumor such as melanoma, head and neck, liver or kidney cancer. The rearrangement joins TRBV7-9 to TRBJ1-1; D is unresolved. CDR3 amino acids: CASSLGAQLNTEAFF. CDR3 sequence (DNA): TGTGCCAGCAGCTTAGGGGCACAGTTGAACACTGAAGCTTTCTTT.